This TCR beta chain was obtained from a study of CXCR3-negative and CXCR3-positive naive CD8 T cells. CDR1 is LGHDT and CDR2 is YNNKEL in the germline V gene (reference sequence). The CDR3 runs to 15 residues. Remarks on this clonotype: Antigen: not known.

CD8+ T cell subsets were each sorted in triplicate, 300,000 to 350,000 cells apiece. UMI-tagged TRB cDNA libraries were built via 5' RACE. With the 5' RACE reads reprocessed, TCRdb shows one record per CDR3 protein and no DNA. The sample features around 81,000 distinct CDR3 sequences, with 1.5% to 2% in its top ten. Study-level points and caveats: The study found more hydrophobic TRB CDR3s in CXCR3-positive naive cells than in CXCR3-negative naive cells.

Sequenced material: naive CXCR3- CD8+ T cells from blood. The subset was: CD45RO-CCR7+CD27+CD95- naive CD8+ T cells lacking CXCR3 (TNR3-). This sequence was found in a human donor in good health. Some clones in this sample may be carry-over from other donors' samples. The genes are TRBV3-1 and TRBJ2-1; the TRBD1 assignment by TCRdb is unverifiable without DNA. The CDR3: CASSQGLTGRVEQFF.